A single sample is the source of the 28 T cell receptor beta chains below, sequenced in a study of T cells in localized non-small cell lung cancer. TCRdb keeps only in-frame clones here, not all; method: immunoSEQ multiplex PCR. The sample has about 26,000 clones; roughly nine tenths are singletons. The specimen comprised peripheral blood, sampled before any cancer treatment. These receptor sequences come from a female donor over 55 with stage II squamous cell lung carcinoma.

The chain recombines TRBV5-1 with TRBJ2-7, with D possibly matching TRBD1 (6 bases). Trimming took off 2 bases at V and 5 bases at J, with 17 bases between the two ends. This CDR3 region has 15 residues. Germline V gene lookup returns CDR1 SGHRS and CDR2 YFSETQ. The CDR3: CASSLAGTLGNEQYF. CDR3 sequence (DNA): TGCGCCAGCAGCTTAGCCGGGACATTGGGAAACGAGCAGTACTTC.

The gene calls are TRBV19 and TRBJ2-3; possibly TRBD1 for D (6 bases). Germline V gene sequence: CDR1 LNHDA, CDR2 SQIVND (reference sequence). Trimming cost V 7 bases and J 4 bases, with 15 bases left between them. This CDR3 comprises 14 residues. CDR3 in amino acids: CASISGSGADTQYF. CDR3 sequence (DNA): TGTGCCAGTATCTCCGGGTCAGGGGCAGATACGCAGTATTTT.

The rearrangement uses TRBV7-2 and TRBJ1-5, with D unresolved. Trimming removed 3 bases at V and 1 base at J, with 10 bases between. The CDR3 has 15 residues. The V gene's germline CDR1 is SGHTA and CDR2 FQGNSA. For the CDR3, the DNA is TGTGCCAGCAGCTTTTCGGCGGGGAGCAATCAGCCCCAGCATTTT. Protein product: CASSFSAGSNQPQHF.

By share, this clone counts as medium-sized. The rearrangement joins TRBV4-3 to TRBJ2-2, with D tentatively TRBD1 (6 bases). The germline V and J ends were trimmed by 2 bases and 5 bases, with 9 bases remaining between them. Germline values: CDR1 LGHNA, CDR2 YSLEER. The CDR3 sequence is 14 residues long. The CDR3 spells CASSQYRDTGELFF. The CDR3 DNA reads as TGCGCCAGCAGCCAATACAGGGATACCGGGGAGCTGTTTTTT.

This rearrangement joins TRBV19 to TRBJ2-2; D gene uncertain. Germline V gene lookup returns CDR1 LNHDA and CDR2 SQIVND (reference sequence). The CDR3 length is 15 residues. V was clipped by 7 bases and J by 2 bases, with 14 bases between them. The CDR3 is CASKMAGPNTGELFF. As DNA, the CDR3 is TGTGCCAGTAAAATGGCTGGACCTAACACCGGGGAGCTGTTTTTT.

This chain joins TRBV6-6 and TRBJ2-1; tentative D call: TRBD1 (6 bases). CDR3 length: 13 residues. Per the germline V gene, CDR1 is MNHNY and CDR2 is SVGAGI (reference sequence). Trimming left V 3 bases short and J 4 bases short, with 7 bases between. CDR3 in DNA: TGTGCCAGCAGTTATAGGGGGTACAATGAGCAGTTCTTC. This translates into CASSYRGYNEQFF.

The rearrangement uses TRBV9 and TRBJ1-5; 8 bases align to TRBD1. This CDR3 comprises 14 residues. The germline gives CDR1 SGDLS, CDR2 YYNGEE. The V gene end was trimmed by 3 bases and the J gene end by 5 bases; junction bases not matched to a gene: 4. Here the CDR3 reads CASSDGQGDQPQHF. CDR3 bases: TGTGCCAGCAGCGACGGACAGGGTGATCAGCCCCAGCATTTT.

The gene calls are TRBV9 and TRBJ1-5; 7 nucleotides line up with TRBD1. Looked up from germline, CDR1 is SGDLS and CDR2 is YYNGEE. J was trimmed by 7 bases and V by 4 bases; bases with no gene match: 8. This CDR3 is 14 amino acids long. The CDR3 here is CASSITGEGQPQHF. The CDR3 nucleotides are TGTGCCAGCAGCATAACAGGGGAGGGACAGCCCCAGCATTTT.

The rearrangement joins TRBV6-1 to TRBJ1-1; tentative D call: TRBD1 (5 bases). Germline CDR1 is MNHNS and CDR2 is SASEGT. V was cut by 6 bases and J by 11 bases, with 16 bases left in between. The CDR3 covers 12 residues. CDR3 DNA: TGTGCCAGCAGCCGGGACCCCAGAATGGCTTTCTTT. Translated, it gives CASSRDPRMAFF.

The chain has TRBV28 and TRBJ2-6; D is uncertain. CDR1 is MDHEN and CDR2 is SYDVKM in the germline V gene. The germline V and J ends were trimmed by 3 bases and 4 bases, with 13 bases remaining between them. The CDR3 consists of 16 residues. The CDR3 spells CASSFWVGLGANVLTF. The CDR3 nucleotides are TGTGCCAGCAGTTTCTGGGTGGGGTTAGGGGCCAACGTCCTGACTTTC.

V usage is TRBV5-1 and J usage is TRBJ1-2; D call uncertain. CDR1 is SGHRS and CDR2 is YFSETQ in the germline V gene. This CDR3 is built from 14 residues. V shed 4 bases and J shed 0 bases, with 10 bases lying between them. CDR3 protein: CASSRSGANYGYTF. CDR3 DNA: TGCGCCAGCAGCAGATCAGGAGCTAACTATGGCTACACCTTC.

This clone was observed a few times. This chain links TRBV28 with TRBJ2-7, with 8 bases matching TRBD1. The CDR3 consists of 15 residues. The V segment lost 5 bases and the J segment 5 bases; nucleotides outside the gene matches: 11. CDR1 is MDHEN and CDR2 is SYDVKM in the germline V gene. CDR3 nucleotides: TGTGCCAGCAGTCGCCGGCCAGGGGGCTTTAACGAGCAGTACTTC. It specifies CASSRRPGGFNEQYF. Based on the CDR3 plus reference TRBV28 and TRBJ2-7, the full variable domain is DVKVTQSSRYLVKRTGEKVFLECVQDMDHENMFWYRQDPGLGLRLIYFSYDVKMKEKGDIPEGYSVSREKKERFSLILESASTNQTSMYLCASSRRPGGFNEQYFGPGTRLTVT.

V and J are TRBV10-2 and TRBJ2-2; TRBD2 agrees at 10 bases. CDR1 WSHSY and CDR2 SAAADI come from the germline V gene. This CDR3 region has 16 residues. Germline trimming cut 3 bases from V and 6 bases from J; bases unmatched to any gene: 7. CDR3 DNA: TGCGCCAGCAGTGACTCTAGCGGGAGAGGAGCCGGGGAGCTGTTTTTT. Translated, it gives CASSDSSGRGAGELFF.

V is TRBV28 and J is TRBJ1-5, with 7 bases fitting TRBD1. Per germline, CDR1 MDHEN and CDR2 SYDVKM. V shed 2 bases, J shed 5 bases, and the junction held 6 bases outside the gene matches. This CDR3 is built from 15 residues. CDR3 nucleotides: TGTGCCAGCAGTTTAACAGGGGAGGGATATCAGCCCCAGCATTTT. Translating gives CASSLTGEGYQPQHF. The whole variable domain, remainder taken from reference TRBV28 and TRBJ1-5, is DVKVTQSSRYLVKRTGEKVFLECVQDMDHENMFWYRQDPGLGLRLIYFSYDVKMKEKGDIPEGYSVSREKKERFSLILESASTNQTSMYLCASSLTGEGYQPQHFGDGTRLSIL.

The gene calls are TRBV19 and TRBJ1-1; D is uncertain. V was pared by 5 bases and J by 5 bases, with 12 bases between. Germline assignment: CDR1 LNHDA and CDR2 SQIVND (reference sequence). This CDR3 comprises 13 residues. The CDR3 here is CASSLYDKTEAFF. The CDR3 nucleotides are TGTGCCAGTAGTCTCTACGACAAGACTGAAGCTTTCTTT.

This clone was seen only a few times. This rearrangement joins TRBV2 to TRBJ2-3; tentative D call: TRBD1 (6 bases). This CDR3 has 14 residues. From germline, CDR1 is SNHLY and CDR2 FYNNEI. V was shortened by 8 bases and J by 5 bases, with 17 bases between the two germline ends. CDR3 nucleotides: TGTGCCAGCGCCATAGACAGGTCCGGAGATACGCAGTATTTT. Protein product: CASAIDRSGDTQYF. The variable domain in full, with the rest retrieved from reference TRBV2 and TRBJ2-3, is EPEVTQTPSHQVTQMGQEVILRCVPISNHLYFYWYRQILGQKVEFLVSFYNNEISEKSEIFDDQFSVERPDGSNFTLKIRSTKLEDSAMYFCASAIDRSGDTQYFGPGTRLTVL.

The chain employs TRBV5-5 and TRBJ2-7; no clear D gene. Trimming shortened V by 0 bases and J by 0 bases, and 7 bases separated the two germline ends. The germline gives CDR1 SGHKS, CDR2 YYEKEE (reference sequence). This CDR3 is 14 amino acids long. CDR3 in amino acids: CASSLALSSYEQYF. In nucleotides, the CDR3 is TGTGCCAGCAGCTTGGCGCTGTCCTCCTACGAGCAGTACTTC.

The chain recombines TRBV30 with TRBJ1-4, with 8 nucleotides matching TRBD1. CDR3 length: 16 residues. The germline CDR1 and CDR2 sequences are GTSNPN and SVGIG (reference sequence). V gave up 2 bases and J gave up 0 bases; unmatched junction bases: 5. The CDR3 DNA sequence: TGTGCCTGGAGTAGGACAGGGAGCCCAACTAATGAAAAACTGTTTTTT. This codes for CAWSRTGSPTNEKLFF.

This rearrangement joins TRBV27 to TRBJ2-1; 11 bases agree with TRBD2. Trimming at V came to 8 bases and at J to 5 bases, leaving 5 bases not matched to a gene. This CDR3 has 14 amino acids. The germline gives CDR1 MNHEY, CDR2 SMNVEV (reference sequence). In DNA, the CDR3 is TGTGCCAGCCAGACTAGCGGGACTCACAATGAGCAGTTCTTC. Amino acid sequence: CASQTSGTHNEQFF.

This chain links TRBV11-2 with TRBJ2-6; D not resolved. Germline lookup yields CDR1 SGHAT and CDR2 FQNNGV. The CDR3 consists of 17 residues. Trimming left V 3 bases short and J 2 bases short, with 14 bases between. CDR3 region: CASSLNFLRTGANVLTF. The CDR3 DNA follows: TGTGCCAGCAGCTTGAACTTTCTACGGACTGGGGCCAACGTCCTGACTTTC.

V and J are TRBV19 and TRBJ2-5; D gene unclear. The CDR3 consists of 12 residues. Per germline, CDR1 LNHDA and CDR2 SQIVND (reference sequence). Trimming took off 1 base at V and 2 bases at J, with 2 bases between the two ends. In DNA, the CDR3 is TGTGCCAGTAGTATAGCACAAGAGACCCAGTACTTC. The encoded protein is CASSIAQETQYF.

The rearrangement joins TRBV5-5 to TRBJ2-5, with TRBD2 as a possible D gene (6 bases). V lost 2 bases, J lost 5 bases, and 13 bases lay in between. This CDR3 has 14 residues. Germline V CDR1 and CDR2: SGHKS, YYEKEE (reference sequence). CDR3 region: CASSFPGLWETQYF. The DNA of the CDR3 is TGTGCCAGCAGCTTCCCGGGACTTTGGGAGACCCAGTACTTC.

This clone was found once. The J gene is TRBJ2-7, the V gene TRBV9; perhaps TRBD1 as D (6 bases). Germline V CDR1 and CDR2: SGDLS, YYNGEE. CDR3 size: 16 residues. The V and J ends lost 6 bases and 2 bases respectively, with 21 bases between them. The CDR3 region has the DNA TGTGCCAGCAACAAAAGAGGGCAGGGGTCCCCCTACGAGCAGTACTTC. Protein sequence: CASNKRGQGSPYEQYF.

This chain links TRBV20-1 with TRBJ1-2; D is undetermined. Looked up from germline, CDR1 is DFQATT and CDR2 is SNEGSKA (reference sequence). Trimming stripped 6 bases from V and 7 bases from J, with 12 bases between. This CDR3 comprises 11 residues. CDR3 sequence: CSALDGGGYTF. The CDR3 bases are TGCAGTGCCCTAGATGGAGGTGGCTACACCTTC.

The V gene is TRBV5-1, the J gene TRBJ2-3; 7 positions agree with TRBD2. This CDR3 contains 17 residues. V was pared by 1 base and J by 2 bases, with 10 bases of the junction left unmatched. CDR1 and CDR2 from the germline V gene are SGHRS and YFSETQ. The CDR3, as DNA: TGCGCCAGCAGCTTGTCGACCGGGGGGTACTACACAGATACGCAGTATTTT. Amino acid sequence: CASSLSTGGYYTDTQYF.

The V gene is TRBV2, the J gene TRBJ2-1; either TRBD1 or TRBD2 may supply D (5 bases each). V gave up 5 bases and J gave up 6 bases, with 14 bases separating them. The CDR3 covers 14 residues. CDR1 SNHLY and CDR2 FYNNEI come from the germline V gene. CDR3 region: CASSRAGALNEQFF. The CDR3 DNA sequence: TGTGCCAGCAGTAGGGCCGGGGCACTCAATGAGCAGTTCTTC.

The chain couples TRBV6-4 to TRBJ1-6; D perhaps matches TRBD1 (5 bases). Trimming stripped 6 bases from V and 7 bases from J, with 13 bases between. Germline V gene lookup returns CDR1 MRHNA and CDR2 SNTAGT. The CDR3 runs to 14 residues. The CDR3 sequence is CASSLRGTNSPLHF. The DNA for the CDR3 is TGTGCCAGCAGCCTGCGAGGGACCAATTCACCCCTCCACTTT.

This clone was counted only a few times. V usage is TRBV30 and J usage is TRBJ1-2; no reliable D call. Germline loops: CDR1 GTSNPN, CDR2 SVGIG (reference sequence). This CDR3 comprises 12 residues. V was trimmed by 6 bases and J by 4 bases, leaving 12 bases between them. CDR3 loop: CACQQLVYGYTF. Here the CDR3 DNA reads TGTGCCTGCCAACAGCTAGTCTATGGCTACACCTTC.